These 23 T cell receptor beta chains were all obtained from the same sample, sequenced in a study of cytomegalovirus exposure and HLA in healthy donors. Primers included in the PCR were 60 Vbeta and 13 Jbeta primers. Data came from immunoSEQ multiplex PCR; TCRdb stores just in-frame clones and leaves some out. The profile shows 200,000 or so clones, roughly 80% of them singletons. The sequencing sample was made of PBMCs. These receptors all stem from a woman in her thirties or forties in good health and CMV-seronegative.

V usage is TRBV5-4 and J usage is TRBJ2-5, with a weak D call TRBD1 (6 bases). Looked up from germline, CDR1 is SGHNT and CDR2 is YYREEE (reference sequence). The CDR3 consists of 15 residues. V was cut by 1 base and J by 4 bases, with 14 bases left in between. The CDR3 reads CASSLNSGRGETQYF. The DNA for the CDR3 is TGTGCCAGCAGCTTGAACTCGGGCAGGGGAGAGACCCAGTACTTC.

The chain joins TRBV29-1 to TRBJ2-3, with 14 nucleotides matching TRBD2. Germline CDR1 and CDR2: SQVTM and ANQGSEA. The CDR3 runs 17 residues. After removal of 6 bases from V and 6 bases from J, the junction contained 14 bases not matched to a gene. The CDR3 reads CSVPGLAGAHSPDTQYF. CDR3 bases: TGCAGCGTCCCGGGACTAGCGGGAGCTCATTCACCGGATACGCAGTATTTT.

The chain combines TRBV9 with TRBJ2-2; D perhaps matches TRBD2 (6 bases). The CDR3 runs 15 residues. Germline V lookup: CDR1 SGDLS, CDR2 YYNGEE. V was trimmed by 7 bases and J by 6 bases, leaving 19 bases between them. In nucleotides, the CDR3 is TGTGCCAGCTCCCTGGAGGGAGGTTGGGCCGGGGAGCTGTTTTTT. This gives the protein CASSLEGGWAGELFF.

The V call is TRBV5-4, the J call TRBJ2-1; D ambiguous. This CDR3 is 16 amino acids long. The germline V gene encodes CDR1 SGHNT and CDR2 YYREEE (reference sequence). The V and J ends lost 3 bases and 0 bases respectively, with 13 bases between them. CDR3 sequence: CASSSYNTHSYNEQFF. The CDR3 DNA reads TGTGCCAGCAGCTCATACAATACGCACTCCTACAATGAGCAGTTCTTC.

The J gene is TRBJ2-7, the V gene TRBV4-1; TRBD2 matches at 8 bases. CDR3 length: 15 residues. After removal of 2 bases from V and 2 bases from J, the junction contained 5 bases not matched to a gene. CDR1 is MGHRA and CDR2 is YSYEKL in the germline V gene. The CDR3 DNA follows: TGCGCCAGCAGCCAACCCGGGACTAGTACCTACGAGCAGTACTTC. Translating it yields CASSQPGTSTYEQYF.

The gene calls are TRBV2 and TRBJ2-2; 7 positions agree with TRBD2. Germline loops: CDR1 SNHLY, CDR2 FYNNEI. After removal of 1 base from V and 3 bases from J, the junction contained 5 bases not matched to a gene. The CDR3 length is 16 residues. The CDR3 DNA sequence: TGTGCCAGCAGTGAAGGGGCGGGAGTGTACACCGGGGAGCTGTTTTTT. Protein product: CASSEGAGVYTGELFF.

J is TRBJ1-2 and V is TRBV27; 8 nucleotides match TRBD1. There are 14 residues in the CDR3. CDR1 and CDR2 from the germline V gene are MNHEY and SMNVEV (reference sequence). V lost 6 bases, J lost 7 bases, and 10 bases stayed unmatched. The CDR3 protein is CASSQGQGWCGYTF. The CDR3 DNA follows: TGTGCCAGCAGCCAAGGACAGGGATGGTGTGGCTACACCTTC.

The chain is built from TRBV5-1 and TRBJ2-7; 8 nucleotides line up with TRBD1. Germline V gene lookup returns CDR1 SGHRS and CDR2 YFSETQ. The CDR3 has 14 amino acids. After removal of 2 bases from V and 2 bases from J, the junction contained 3 bases not matched to a gene. This chain's CDR3 is CASSFEQGAYEQYF. The DNA of the CDR3 is TGCGCCAGCAGCTTTGAACAGGGGGCCTACGAGCAGTACTTC.

This clone was seen a handful of times. The V call is TRBV19, the J call TRBJ2-4, with D tentatively TRBD2 (5 bases). CDR3 length: 14 amino acids. Trimming removed 7 bases from V and 4 bases from J, with 14 bases in between. Germline lookup yields CDR1 LNHDA and CDR2 SQIVND (reference sequence). CDR3 nucleotide sequence: TGTGCCAGTACCCCCCCGGGGTTGAAAAACATTCAGTACTTC. Its protein product is CASTPPGLKNIQYF.

The chain is built from TRBV5-1 and TRBJ2-7; D perhaps matches TRBD1 (6 bases). The germline V gene has CDR1 SGHRS and CDR2 YFSETQ. This CDR3 has 16 amino acids. V was clipped by 2 bases and J by 0 bases, with 15 bases between them. CDR3 residues: CASSFEGQPSSYEQYF. DNA of the CDR3: TGCGCCAGCAGCTTCGAAGGACAGCCGAGCTCCTACGAGCAGTACTTC.

This rearrangement joins TRBV29-1 to TRBJ2-1, with 9 nucleotides matching TRBD1. V lost 7 bases and J lost 9; bases outside the gene matches: 13. This CDR3 contains 14 residues. The germline V gene encodes CDR1 SQVTM and CDR2 ANQGSEA. DNA for the CDR3: TGCAGCGGGAACCGGGACAGGGTAGGAATTGAGCAGTTCTTC. Its translation is CSGNRDRVGIEQFF.

The chain links TRBV7-9 to TRBJ2-1, with 12 bases matching TRBD2. Germline lookup yields CDR1 SEHNR and CDR2 FQNEAQ (reference sequence). With 4 bases clipped from V and 6 bases from J, the junction kept 7 bases outside the gene matches. This CDR3 has 16 residues. CDR3 nucleotide sequence: TGTGCCAGCAGCTCCGGCCGACTAGCGGGAGCCAATGAGCAGTTCTTC. Amino acids: CASSSGRLAGANEQFF.

The chain recombines TRBV27 with TRBJ2-2; 7 bases align to TRBD1. CDR3 length equals 14 residues. Germline loops: CDR1 MNHEY, CDR2 SMNVEV (reference sequence). With V trimmed by 2 bases and J by 6 bases, 3 bases remained unmatched. The CDR3 DNA is TGTGCCAGCAGTTTAGTTCAGGGGGCCGGGGAGCTGTTTTTT. It is translated as CASSLVQGAGELFF.

The gene calls are TRBV10-3 and TRBJ2-3, with 9 bases matching TRBD2. CDR3 length: 13 amino acids. Germline CDR1 reads ENHRY; CDR2 reads SYGVKD. V dropped 10 bases and J dropped 5; count of bases not matched to a gene: 7. The CDR3 protein is CASASGTRDTQYF. CDR3 DNA: TGTGCCAGTGCTAGCGGGACGAGAGATACGCAGTATTTT.

The table lists this clone with a count of one. This chain joins TRBV28 and TRBJ2-1; TRBD2 agrees at 10 bases. With V trimmed by 0 bases and J by 7 bases, 12 bases remained unmatched. This CDR3 is 18 amino acids long. Germline CDR1 reads MDHEN; CDR2 reads SYDVKM. CDR3 nucleotide sequence: TGTGCCAGCAGTTTATGGAATTTACGAGCGGGAGGGCCGAATGAGCAGTTCTTC. Translation gives CASSLWNLRAGGPNEQFF.

The chain couples TRBV5-1 to TRBJ2-6; D remains ambiguous. This CDR3 region has 15 residues. Germline loops: CDR1 SGHRS, CDR2 YFSETQ. Trimming stripped 2 bases from V and 0 bases from J, with 6 bases between. The CDR3 DNA follows: TGCGCCAGCAGCTTCCGCGACTCTGGGGCCAACGTCCTGACTTTC. Its protein product is CASSFRDSGANVLTF.

V and J are TRBV5-1 and TRBJ2-7, with D possibly matching TRBD1 (6 bases). Germline CDR1 reads SGHRS; CDR2 reads YFSETQ. Between the trimmed V and J ends, which lost 2 bases and 0 bases, there was a span of 12 bases. This CDR3 is built from 15 residues. The CDR3 here is CASSFGQLPSYEQYF. The CDR3 region has the DNA TGCGCCAGCAGCTTCGGACAGCTCCCCTCCTACGAGCAGTACTTC.

This rearrangement joins TRBV27 to TRBJ2-4; the match to TRBD2 covers 13 bases. The CDR3 loop spans 16 amino acids. Germline loops: CDR1 MNHEY, CDR2 SMNVEV (reference sequence). J was trimmed by 3 bases and V by 5 bases; bases with no gene match: 4. CDR3 protein: CASSQLAGGVKNIQYF. For the CDR3, the DNA is TGTGCCAGCAGTCAACTAGCGGGAGGGGTCAAAAACATTCAGTACTTC.

The chain recombines TRBV19 with TRBJ1-4, with D maybe TRBD1 (6 bases). From germline, CDR1 is LNHDA and CDR2 SQIVND (reference sequence). V lost 4 bases and J 8 bases, leaving 17 bases between the germline ends. The CDR3 extends over 15 amino acids. CDR3 sequence (DNA): TGTGCCAGTAGTACCACAGGCCTTGGGGGCGAAAAACTGTTTTTT. Protein: CASSTTGLGGEKLFF.

This clone was recorded only once. CDR3 bases: TGTGCCAGCTCACCCCTTGAACGGGGGTCCTCCTACAATGAGCAGTTCTTC. Translating it yields CASSPLERGSSYNEQFF. The chain combines TRBV18 with TRBJ2-1; tentative D call: TRBD2 (6 bases). The ends were cut back, 3 bases at V and 0 bases at J, with 15 bases in the middle. Germline loops: CDR1 KGHSH, CDR2 LQKENI. This CDR3 has 17 residues.

The chain has TRBV6-5 and TRBJ2-3; D uncertain. V shed 4 bases and J shed 2 bases, with 10 bases lying between them. This CDR3 has 14 residues. The germline V gene encodes CDR1 MNHEY and CDR2 SVGAGI. This CDR3 is CASSLTEFTDTQYF. In DNA form, the CDR3 reads TGTGCCAGCAGTTTAACGGAGTTCACAGATACGCAGTATTTT.

This chain connects TRBV25-1 to TRBJ2-3, with D possibly TRBD1 on 5 matching bases. Germline CDR1 and CDR2: MGHDK and SYGVNS. The V end was cut by 7 bases, the J end by 6 bases, with 11 bases between. This CDR3 has 12 amino acids. The CDR3 DNA is TGTGCCAGCAAGGCAGGGTGGGATACGCAGTATTTT. Protein: CASKAGWDTQYF.

The chain combines TRBV11-2 with TRBJ2-3; possibly TRBD1 for D (5 bases). Germline V CDR1 and CDR2: SGHAT, FQNNGV. CDR3 length: 16 residues. The V and J ends lost 7 bases and 2 bases respectively, with 19 bases between them. CDR3 nucleotide sequence: TGTGCCAGCACCCCGGACACCCCGGACCTCACAGATACGCAGTATTTT. Its protein is CASTPDTPDLTDTQYF.